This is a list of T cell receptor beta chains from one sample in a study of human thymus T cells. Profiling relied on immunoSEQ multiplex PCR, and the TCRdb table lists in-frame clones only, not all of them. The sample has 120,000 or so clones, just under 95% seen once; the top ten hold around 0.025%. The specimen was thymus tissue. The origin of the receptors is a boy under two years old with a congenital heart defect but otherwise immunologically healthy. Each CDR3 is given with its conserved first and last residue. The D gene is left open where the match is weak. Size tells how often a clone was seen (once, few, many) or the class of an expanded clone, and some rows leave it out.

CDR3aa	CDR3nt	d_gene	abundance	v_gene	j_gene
CASSLGDPNTGELFF	TGTGCCAGCAGCTTAGGGGACCCGAACACCGGGGAGCTGTTTTTT	.	.	TRBV11-3	TRBJ2-2
CSATDYNEQFF	TGCAGTGCCACGGACTACAATGAGCAGTTCTTC	.	.	TRBV20-1	TRBJ2-1
CASSPGLGGGAQETQYF	TGCGCCAGCAGCCCTGGACTGGGGGGGGGAGCCCAAGAGACCCAGTACTTC	TRBD2	.	TRBV4-3	TRBJ2-5
CASSQEVVPNTEAFF	TGCGCCAGCAGCCAAGAAGTGGTTCCAAACACTGAAGCTTTCTTT	.	.	TRBV4-3	TRBJ1-1
CATRDRVFNYGYTF	TGTGCCACCCGGGACAGGGTATTCAACTATGGCTACACCTTC	TRBD1	.	TRBV19	TRBJ1-2
CASSLARTIYF	TGTGCCAGCAGCTTAGCCCGCACCATATATTTT	.	.	TRBV7-2	TRBJ1-3
CASSPRLRRDGANVLTF	TGTGCCAGCTCACCACGCCTGAGGAGGGATGGGGCCAACGTCCTGACTTTC	.	.	TRBV18	TRBJ2-6
CASSVEGLELNEQFF	TGTGCCAGCAGCGTAGAGGGGCTAGAATTGAATGAGCAGTTCTTC	.	.	TRBV9	TRBJ2-1
CASRKGDEKLFF	TGTGCCAGCAGGAAGGGCGACGAAAAACTGTTTTTT	.	.	TRBV5-6	TRBJ1-4
CAWSVRRTGGRGNTIYF	TGTGCCTGGAGTGTACGTCGGACAGGGGGCCGTGGAAACACCATATATTTT	TRBD1	.	TRBV30	TRBJ1-3
CASRRVGTARGQYF	TGTGCCAGCAGACGTGTTGGGACGGCCCGTGGGCAGTACTTC	.	.	TRBV6-6	TRBJ2-5
CASSFSGSASGNTIYF	TGTGCCAGCAGTTTCTCTGGGTCCGCCTCTGGAAACACCATATATTTT	.	once	TRBV28	TRBJ1-3
CASSFGQKNTEAFF	TGCGCCAGCAGCTTCGGGCAAAAGAACACTGAAGCTTTCTTT	.	.	TRBV5-1	TRBJ1-1
CASSPRLGYEQYF	TGTGCCAGCTCACCCAGGCTAGGCTACGAGCAGTACTTC	.	.	TRBV18	TRBJ2-7
CASSVDLAGGNTVFSTDTQYF	TGTGCCAGCAGCGTAGATCTAGCGGGGGGGAATACGGTTTTCAGCACAGATACGCAGTATTTT	TRBD2	.	TRBV9	TRBJ2-3
CASSPWDYNEQFF	TGTGCCAGCTCACCATGGGACTACAATGAGCAGTTCTTC	.	.	TRBV18	TRBJ2-1
CASSPEGALNTEAFF	TGTGCCAGCAGCCCGGAGGGGGCCCTGAACACTGAAGCTTTCTTT	TRBD1	.	TRBV9	TRBJ1-1
CASSGGRTVKTQYF	TGTGCCAGCAGTGGTGGGAGGACAGTGAAGACCCAGTACTTC	.	.	TRBV6-1	TRBJ2-5
CASSSGQSNTGELFF	TGTGCCAGCAGCTCGGGACAGTCGAACACCGGGGAGCTGTTTTTT	TRBD1	.	TRBV7-3	TRBJ2-2
CASSEETPWGKLFF	TGTGCCAGCAGTGAGGAAACACCGTGGGGAAAACTGTTTTTT	.	.	TRBV6-1	TRBJ1-4
CASSEWTGRVETNEKLFF	TGCGCCAGCAGTGAGTGGACAGGGAGGGTAGAAACTAATGAAAAACTGTTTTTT	TRBD1	.	TRBV23-1	TRBJ1-4
CAWGRLAGGPYEQYF	TGTGCCTGGGGCCGTTTAGCGGGGGGCCCCTACGAGCAGTACTTC	TRBD2	.	TRBV30	TRBJ2-7
CASSQEGMSSYNEQFF	TGCGCCAGCAGCCAAGAAGGAATGAGCTCCTACAATGAGCAGTTCTTC	.	.	TRBV4-1	TRBJ2-1